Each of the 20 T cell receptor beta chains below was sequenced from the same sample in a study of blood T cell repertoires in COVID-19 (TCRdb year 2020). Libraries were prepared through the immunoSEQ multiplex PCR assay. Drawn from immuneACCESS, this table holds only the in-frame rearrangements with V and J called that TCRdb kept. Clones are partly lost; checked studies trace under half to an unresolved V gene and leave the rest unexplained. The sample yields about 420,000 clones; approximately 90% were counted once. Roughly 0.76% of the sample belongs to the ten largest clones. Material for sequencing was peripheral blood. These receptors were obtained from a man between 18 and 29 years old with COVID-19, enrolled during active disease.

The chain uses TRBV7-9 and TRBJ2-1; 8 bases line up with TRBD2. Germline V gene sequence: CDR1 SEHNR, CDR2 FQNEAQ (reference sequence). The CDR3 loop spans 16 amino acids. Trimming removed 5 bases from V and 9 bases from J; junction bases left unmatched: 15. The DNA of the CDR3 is TGTGCCAGCAGCACGCTTAAGCGGGGGCCCCCCGGTGAGCAGTTCTTC. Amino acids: CASSTLKRGPPGEQFF.

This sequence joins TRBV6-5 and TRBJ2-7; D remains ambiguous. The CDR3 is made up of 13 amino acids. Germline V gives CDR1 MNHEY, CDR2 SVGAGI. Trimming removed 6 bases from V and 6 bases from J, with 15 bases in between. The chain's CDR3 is CASSRGRVGEQYF. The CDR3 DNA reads TGTGCCAGCAGCCGCGGCCGAGTAGGCGAGCAGTACTTC.

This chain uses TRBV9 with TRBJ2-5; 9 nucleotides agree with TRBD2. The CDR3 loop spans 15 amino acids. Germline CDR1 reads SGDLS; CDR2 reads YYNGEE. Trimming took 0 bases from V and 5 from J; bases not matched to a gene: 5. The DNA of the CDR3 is TGTGCCAGCAGCGTAGGGGCGACTAGCGGCGAGACCCAGTACTTC. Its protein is CASSVGATSGETQYF.

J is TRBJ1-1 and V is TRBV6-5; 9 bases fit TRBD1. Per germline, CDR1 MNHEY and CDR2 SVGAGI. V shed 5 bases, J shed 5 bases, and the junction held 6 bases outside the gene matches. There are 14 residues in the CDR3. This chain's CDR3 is CASSPDRGVTEAFF. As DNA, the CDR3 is TGTGCCAGCAGTCCGGACAGGGGAGTGACTGAAGCTTTCTTT.

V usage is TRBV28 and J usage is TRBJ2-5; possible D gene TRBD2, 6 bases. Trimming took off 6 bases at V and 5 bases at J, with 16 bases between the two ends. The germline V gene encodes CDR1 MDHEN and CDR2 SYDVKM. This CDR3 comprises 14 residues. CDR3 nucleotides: TGTGCCAGCAGACCCCGGGTTCGGGGGGAGACCCAGTACTTC. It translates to CASRPRVRGETQYF.

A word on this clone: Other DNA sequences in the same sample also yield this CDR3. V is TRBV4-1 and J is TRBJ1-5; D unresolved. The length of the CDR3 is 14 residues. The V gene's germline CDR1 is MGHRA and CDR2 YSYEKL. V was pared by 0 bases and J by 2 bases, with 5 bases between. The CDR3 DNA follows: TGCGCCAGCAGCCAAGATCGAGGCAATCAGCCCCAGCATTTT. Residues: CASSQDRGNQPQHF.

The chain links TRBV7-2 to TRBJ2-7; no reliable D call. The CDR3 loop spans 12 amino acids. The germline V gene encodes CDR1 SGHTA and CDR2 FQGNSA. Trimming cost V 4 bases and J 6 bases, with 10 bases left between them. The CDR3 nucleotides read TGTGCCAGCAGCTCATATAGCCGCGAGCAGTACTTC. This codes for CASSSYSREQYF.

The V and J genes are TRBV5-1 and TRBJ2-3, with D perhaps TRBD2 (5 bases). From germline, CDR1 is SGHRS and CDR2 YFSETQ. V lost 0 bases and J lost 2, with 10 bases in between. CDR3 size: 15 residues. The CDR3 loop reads CASSLEAGNTDTQYF. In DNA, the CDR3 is TGCGCCAGCAGCTTGGAGGCGGGTAACACAGATACGCAGTATTTT.

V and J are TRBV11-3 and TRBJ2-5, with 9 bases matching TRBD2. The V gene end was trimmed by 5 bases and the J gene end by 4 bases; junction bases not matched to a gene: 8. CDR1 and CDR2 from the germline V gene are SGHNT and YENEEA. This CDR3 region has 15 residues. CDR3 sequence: CASSARLTSGETQYF. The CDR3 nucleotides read TGTGCCAGCAGCGCCCGATTGACTAGCGGAGAGACCCAGTACTTC.

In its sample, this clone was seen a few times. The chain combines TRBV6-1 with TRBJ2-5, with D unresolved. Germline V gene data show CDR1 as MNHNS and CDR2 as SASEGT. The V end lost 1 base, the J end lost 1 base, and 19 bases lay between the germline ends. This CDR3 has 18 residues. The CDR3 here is CASSEGRWQSALQETQYF. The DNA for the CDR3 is TGTGCCAGCAGTGAAGGGAGATGGCAGAGCGCCCTCCAAGAGACCCAGTACTTC.

The CDR3 sequence: CASSLTAADEQYF. The CDR3 DNA sequence: TGTGCCAGCAGCTTAACCGCCGCAGACGAGCAGTACTTC. V usage is TRBV2 and J usage is TRBJ2-7; D gene ambiguous. The V end lost 6 bases, the J end lost 5 bases, and 14 bases lay between the germline ends. The CDR3 has 13 residues. Germline V lookup: CDR1 SNHLY, CDR2 FYNNEI.

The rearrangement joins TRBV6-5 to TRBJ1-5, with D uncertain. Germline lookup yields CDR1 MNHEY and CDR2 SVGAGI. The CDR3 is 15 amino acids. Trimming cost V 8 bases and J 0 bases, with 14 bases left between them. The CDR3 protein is CASGGGVLSNQPQHF. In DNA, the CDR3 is TGTGCCAGCGGAGGCGGGGTCCTTAGCAATCAGCCCCAGCATTTT.

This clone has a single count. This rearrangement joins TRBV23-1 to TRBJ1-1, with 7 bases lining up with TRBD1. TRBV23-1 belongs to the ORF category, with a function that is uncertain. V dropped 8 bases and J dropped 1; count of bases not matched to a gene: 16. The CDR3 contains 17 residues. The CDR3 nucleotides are TGCGCCAGCCCGGTGGAGGGGGCCTCGGAAGGGAACACTGAAGCTTTCTTT. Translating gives CASPVEGASEGNTEAFF.

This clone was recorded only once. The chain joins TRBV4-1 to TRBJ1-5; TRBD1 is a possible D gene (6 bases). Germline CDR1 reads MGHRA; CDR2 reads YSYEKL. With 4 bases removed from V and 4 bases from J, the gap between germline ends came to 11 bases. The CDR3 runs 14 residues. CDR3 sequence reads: CASSPPTGNQPQHF. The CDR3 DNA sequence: TGCGCCAGCAGCCCACCAACAGGGAATCAGCCCCAGCATTTT.

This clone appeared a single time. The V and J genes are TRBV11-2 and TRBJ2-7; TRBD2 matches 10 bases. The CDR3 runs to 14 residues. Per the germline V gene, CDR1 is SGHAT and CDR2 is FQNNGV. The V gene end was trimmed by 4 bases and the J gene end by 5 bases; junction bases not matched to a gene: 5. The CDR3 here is CASSYSGGVDEQYF. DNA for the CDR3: TGTGCCAGCAGCTACAGCGGGGGGGTAGACGAGCAGTACTTC.

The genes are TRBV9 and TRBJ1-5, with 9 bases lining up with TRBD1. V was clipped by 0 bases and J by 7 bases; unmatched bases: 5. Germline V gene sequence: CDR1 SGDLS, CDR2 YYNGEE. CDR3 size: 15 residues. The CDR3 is CASSVGDRDSQPQHF. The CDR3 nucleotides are TGTGCCAGCAGCGTAGGGGACAGGGATTCACAGCCCCAGCATTTT.

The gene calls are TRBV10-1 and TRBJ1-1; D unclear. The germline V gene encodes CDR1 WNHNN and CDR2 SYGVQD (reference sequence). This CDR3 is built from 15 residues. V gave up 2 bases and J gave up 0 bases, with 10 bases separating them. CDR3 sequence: CASSETTGLNTEAFF. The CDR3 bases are TGCGCCAGCAGTGAGACGACGGGTCTGAACACTGAAGCTTTCTTT.

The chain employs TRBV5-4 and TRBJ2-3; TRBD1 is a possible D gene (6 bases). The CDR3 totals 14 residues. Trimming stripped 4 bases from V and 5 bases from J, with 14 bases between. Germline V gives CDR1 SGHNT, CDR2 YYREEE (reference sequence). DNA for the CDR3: TGTGCCAGCAGCCGGAAGGGGGAAGGAGATACGCAGTATTTT. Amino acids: CASSRKGEGDTQYF.

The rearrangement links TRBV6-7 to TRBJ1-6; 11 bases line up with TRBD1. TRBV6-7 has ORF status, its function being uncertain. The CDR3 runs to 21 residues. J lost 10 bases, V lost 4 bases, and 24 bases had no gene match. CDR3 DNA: TGTGCCAGCAGTTTAGGCCCGACCCATTTCGATTCGGGACAGGGGGTCTCACCCCTCCACTTT. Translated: CASSLGPTHFDSGQGVSPLHF.

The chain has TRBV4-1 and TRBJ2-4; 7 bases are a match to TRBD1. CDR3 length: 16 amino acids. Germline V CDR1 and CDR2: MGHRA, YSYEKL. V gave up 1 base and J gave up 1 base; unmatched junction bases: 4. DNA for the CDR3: TGCGCCAGCAGCCAAGCCCCACAGGGGGCCAAAAACATTCAGTACTTC. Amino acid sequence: CASSQAPQGAKNIQYF.